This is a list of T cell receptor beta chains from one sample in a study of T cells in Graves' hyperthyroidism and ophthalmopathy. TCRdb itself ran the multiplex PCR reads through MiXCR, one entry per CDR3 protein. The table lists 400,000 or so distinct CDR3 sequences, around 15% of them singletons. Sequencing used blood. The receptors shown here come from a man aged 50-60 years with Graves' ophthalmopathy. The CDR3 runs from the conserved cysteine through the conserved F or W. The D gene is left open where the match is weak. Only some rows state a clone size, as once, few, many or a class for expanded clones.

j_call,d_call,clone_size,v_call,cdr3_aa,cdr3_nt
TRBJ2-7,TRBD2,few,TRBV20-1,CSALTSGNSYEQYF,TGCAGTGCTCTGACTAGCGGGAACTCCTACGAGCAGTACTTC
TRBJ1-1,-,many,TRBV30,CAWSPTGNTEAFF,TGTGCCTGGAGTCCTACTGGGAACACTGAAGCTTTCTTT
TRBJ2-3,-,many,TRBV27,CASRGSPDTQYF,TGTGCCAGCCGCGGCAGCCCAGATACGCAGTATTTT
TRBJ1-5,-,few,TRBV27,CASSLTPGYNQPQHF,TGTGCCAGCAGTTTGACGCCGGGGTACAATCAGCCCCAGCATTTT
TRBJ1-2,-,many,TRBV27,CASHEEGGSNYGYTF,TGTGCCAGCCATGAAGAGGGGGGCAGTAACTATGGCTACACCTTC
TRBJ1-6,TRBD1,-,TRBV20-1,CSASRGQGNSPLHF,TGCAGTGCTAGTAGGGGACAGGGAAATTCACCCCTCCACTTT
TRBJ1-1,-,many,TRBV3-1,CASSRTSHMGNTEAFF,TGTGCCAGCAGCCGAACCAGTCACATGGGGAACACTGAAGCTTTCTTT
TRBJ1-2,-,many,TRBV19,CASSLSGTGNYGYTF,TGTGCCAGCAGTTTATCCGGGACCGGAAACTATGGCTACACCTTC
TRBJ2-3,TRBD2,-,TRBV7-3,CASSLREDGTDTQYF,TGTGCCAGCAGCTTGCGGGAGGACGGCACAGATACGCAGTATTTT
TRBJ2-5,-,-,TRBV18,CASSPGVQGTQYF,TGTGCCAGCTCACCCGGGGTTCAAGGGACCCAGTACTTC
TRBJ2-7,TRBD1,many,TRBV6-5,CASSSRGTGVYEQYF,TGTGCCAGCAGTTCCCGCGGGACAGGGGTATACGAGCAGTACTTC
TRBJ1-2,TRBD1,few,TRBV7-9,CASSQTGYGYTF,TGTGCCAGCAGCCAGACAGGGTACGGCTACACCTTC
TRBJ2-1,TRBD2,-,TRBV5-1,CASSPRASGTYNEQFF,TGCGCCAGCAGCCCTCGGGCTAGCGGGACCTACAATGAGCAGTTCTTC
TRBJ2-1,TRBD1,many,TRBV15,CATNRTRGSSYNEQFF,TGTGCCACCAACCGAACCAGGGGGAGCTCCTACAATGAGCAGTTCTTC
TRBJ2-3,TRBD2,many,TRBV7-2,CASSPATSGSPDTQYF,TGTGCCAGCTCCCCCGCGACTAGCGGGAGCCCAGATACGCAGTATTTT
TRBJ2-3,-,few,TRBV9,CASSVAGSSTDTQYF,TGTGCCAGCAGCGTAGCAGGTAGCAGCACAGATACGCAGTATTTT
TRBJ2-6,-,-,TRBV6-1,CASSAAGSGANVLTF,TGTGCCAGCAGTGCGGCGGGCTCTGGGGCCAACGTCCTGACTTTC
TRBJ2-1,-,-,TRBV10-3,CAISELGAGEQFF,TGTGCCATCAGTGAATTAGGGGCCGGTGAGCAGTTCTTC
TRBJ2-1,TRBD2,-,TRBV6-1,CAGAEAKVAGKNEQFF,TGTGCCGGCGCCGAGGCCAAGGTAGCGGGAAAAAATGAGCAGTTCTTC
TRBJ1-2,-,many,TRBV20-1,CSASFRGINGYTF,TGCAGTGCTAGTTTCAGGGGAATAAATGGCTACACCTTC
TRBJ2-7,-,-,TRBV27,CASSVQTASSYEQYF,TGTGCCAGCAGCGTACAAACAGCCAGCTCCTACGAGCAGTACTTC
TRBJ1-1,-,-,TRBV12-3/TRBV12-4,CASSLPGGAFF,TGTGCCAGCAGTTTACCAGGTGGGGCTTTCTTT